Shown below are 2 T cell receptor beta chains from a single sample sequenced in a study of memory CD4+ T cells and cytomegalovirus serostatus (dated by TCRdb to the late 2010s). Single viable CD3+CD4+CD8-CD45RO+ cells were sorted as memory CD4+ T cells on a FACSAria II. Library generation was performed with the immunoSEQ multiplex PCR assay. Sourced from immuneACCESS, this table was stored by TCRdb with only in-frame sequences that have V and J called. A share of the clones is absent; for the studies checked, an unresolved V gene accounts for under half, and the remainder has no known explanation. Present in this sample are about 56,000 clones, roughly 82% of which were seen just once. The ten largest clonotypes hold approximately 0.39% of the sample. The sample was memory CD4+ T cells from blood. All receptors come from an adult in good health and CMV-seronegative.

J is TRBJ1-4 and V is TRBV5-6; D not resolved. The CDR3 is made up of 14 amino acids. Germline CDR1 reads SGHDT; CDR2 reads YYEEEE. V lost 3 bases and J lost 7, with 13 bases in between. CDR3 bases: TGTGCCAGCAGCTCCGGGATTAAGGGTGAAAAACTGTTTTTT. It encodes CASSSGIKGEKLFF.

The CDR3 DNA sequence: TGTGCCAGCAAGGGGGACGGAGCCTACGAGCAGTACTTC. The encoded protein is CASKGDGAYEQYF. The rearrangement links TRBV2 to TRBJ2-7, with D possibly being TRBD1 (6 bases). Germline assignment: CDR1 SNHLY and CDR2 FYNNEI. CDR3 length: 13 residues. The V end was cut by 7 bases, the J end by 2 bases, with 12 bases between.